This T cell receptor (beta chain) is drawn from a study of graft-versus-host responses after intestinal transplantation. Using immunoSEQ multiplex PCR, the repertoire was profiled, and TCRdb retains in-frame clones only, with some absent. The table includes more than 95,000 clones, roughly 93% detected once. This clone was seen just once. Its antigen is unknown. Findings and limits, study-wide: There were GvH clones found in recipient marrow, and some of them appeared first in ileum or blood.

CDR3 length: 15 residues. The V end was cut by 3 bases, the J end by 0 bases, with 12 bases between. The germline V gene has CDR1 SGHRS and CDR2 YFSETQ. Sequencing used unstimulated CD8+ T cells sorted from spleen or lymph node cells, obtained before intestinal transplant. The TCR originated in a human donor who received an intestinal transplant. The V and J genes are TRBV5-1 and TRBJ2-5; D assignment may be TRBD1 or TRBD2 (5 bases each). CDR3 sequence reads: CASSSKWGYQETQYF. In nucleotides, the CDR3 is TGCGCCAGCAGCTCAAAATGGGGGTACCAAGAGACCCAGTACTTC.